The present entry profiles one TCR beta chain with its context. Its antigen remains unknown. The length of the CDR3 is 14 residues. The trim removed 7 bases at V and 6 bases at J, leaving 8 bases unmatched. CDR1 MNHEY and CDR2 SVGAGI come from the germline V gene. This record comes from a study of shared clonotypes between healthy human individuals. Study conclusions and caveats: The rarefaction results pointed to incomplete sorted-subset sequencing despite large depth.

Sequenced by immunoSEQ multiplex PCR; TCRdb stores in-frame clones only, minus some. The sample consists of over a million clones, roughly 96% of them appearing once. The rearrangement uses TRBV6-5 and TRBJ1-4, with 7 bases lining up with TRBD1. This clonotype was obtained from a man in his thirties or forties in good health. Sequenced sample: naive CD4+ T cells sorted from blood. The subset here: CD45RA+ positively selected. In DNA form, the CDR3 reads TGTGCCAGCAAAGAAGGACAGGCACATGAAAAACTGTTTTTT. Translated, it gives CASKEGQAHEKLFF.